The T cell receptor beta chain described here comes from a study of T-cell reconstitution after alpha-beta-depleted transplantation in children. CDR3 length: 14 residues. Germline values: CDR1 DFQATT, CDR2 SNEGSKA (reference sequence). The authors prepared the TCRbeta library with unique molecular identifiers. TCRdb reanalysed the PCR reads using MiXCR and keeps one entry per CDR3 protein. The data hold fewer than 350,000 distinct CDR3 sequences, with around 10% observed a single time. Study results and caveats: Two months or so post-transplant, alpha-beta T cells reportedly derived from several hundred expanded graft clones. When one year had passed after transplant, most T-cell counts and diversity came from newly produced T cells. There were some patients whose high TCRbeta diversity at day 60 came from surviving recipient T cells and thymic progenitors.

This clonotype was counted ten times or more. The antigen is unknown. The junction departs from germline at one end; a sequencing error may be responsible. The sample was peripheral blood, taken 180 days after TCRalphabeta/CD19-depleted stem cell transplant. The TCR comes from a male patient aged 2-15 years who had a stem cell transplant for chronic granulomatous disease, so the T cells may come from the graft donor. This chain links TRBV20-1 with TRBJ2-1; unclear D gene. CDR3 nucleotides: TGCAGTGCCATAGAATCGACCGCCTACGATGAGCAGTTCTTC. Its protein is CSAIESTAYDEQFF.